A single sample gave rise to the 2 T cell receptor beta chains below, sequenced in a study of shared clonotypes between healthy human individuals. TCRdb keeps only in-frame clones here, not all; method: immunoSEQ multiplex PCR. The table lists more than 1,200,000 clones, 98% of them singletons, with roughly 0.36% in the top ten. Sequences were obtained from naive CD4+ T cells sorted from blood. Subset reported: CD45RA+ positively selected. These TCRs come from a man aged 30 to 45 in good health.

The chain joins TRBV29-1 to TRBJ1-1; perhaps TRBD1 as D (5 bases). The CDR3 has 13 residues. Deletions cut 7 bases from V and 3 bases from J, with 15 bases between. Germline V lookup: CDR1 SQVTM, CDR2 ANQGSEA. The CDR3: CSAEGLGYTEAFF. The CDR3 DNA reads TGCAGCGCAGAGGGGTTAGGGTACACTGAAGCTTTCTTT.

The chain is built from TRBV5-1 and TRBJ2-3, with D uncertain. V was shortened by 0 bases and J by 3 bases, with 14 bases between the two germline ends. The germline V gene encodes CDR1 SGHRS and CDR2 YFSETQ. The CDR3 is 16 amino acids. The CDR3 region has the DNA TGCGCCAGCAGCTTGGTCCGGGTTCTAGGGACAGATACGCAGTATTTT. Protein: CASSLVRVLGTDTQYF.